The sequence of this T cell receptor (beta chain) was determined in a study of blood T cell repertoires in COVID-19. V lost 1 base and J lost 4, with 5 bases in between. The CDR3 sequence is 13 residues long. Germline V lookup: CDR1 LGHDT, CDR2 YNNKEL (reference sequence). Only in-frame clones appear in the TCRdb table, and some are missing; sequencing was by immunoSEQ multiplex PCR. Of about 310,000 clones listed, approximately 85% are singletons. The rearrangement links TRBV3-1 (or the pseudogene TRBV3-2) to TRBJ1-5; no reliable D call. Material for sequencing was PBMCs or T cells enriched from blood (not recorded which). The TCR comes from a man aged 25 to 40 who had recovered from COVID-19. In nucleotides, the CDR3 is TGTGCCAGCAGCCAAGGTCTGAATCAGCCCCAGCATTTT. It yields the protein CASSQGLNQPQHF.